The 25 T cell receptor beta chains below all came from one sample that was sequenced in a study of blood T cell repertoires in COVID-19. Assay: immunoSEQ multiplex PCR; the TCRdb copy retains only in-frame clones and omits some. Of fewer than 65,000 clones listed, roughly 87% are singletons. Sequencing input: peripheral blood. All receptors derive from a human donor with acute or convalescent COVID-19. The donor label of this sample is uncertain.

This clone was counted a few times. The rearrangement links TRBV5-8 to TRBJ1-5; 9 bases are shared with TRBD1. CDR1 and CDR2 from the germline V gene are SGHTS and YDEGEE. V was clipped by 4 bases and J by 8 bases; unmatched bases: 10. This CDR3 region has 15 residues. The CDR3 loop is CASSAIGTGKKPQHF. In nucleotides, the CDR3 is TGTGCCAGCAGCGCAATCGGGACAGGGAAGAAGCCCCAGCATTTT.

The J gene is TRBJ1-4, the V gene TRBV7-9; D is perhaps TRBD1 (5 bases). Germline-derived CDR1 and CDR2 are SEHNR and FQNEAQ (reference sequence). V was trimmed by 2 bases and J by 4 bases, leaving 8 bases between them. The CDR3 is 14 amino acids. CDR3: CASSLIQGNEKLFF. The CDR3 coding sequence is TGTGCCAGCAGCTTAATCCAGGGTAATGAAAAACTGTTTTTT.

This rearrangement joins TRBV5-1 to TRBJ2-2; 8 bases agree with TRBD2. V dropped 5 bases and J dropped 0; count of bases not matched to a gene: 6. Germline V gene lookup returns CDR1 SGHRS and CDR2 YFSETQ. This CDR3 is 16 amino acids long. CDR3 in DNA: TGCGCCAGCAGGCCGGGGGGACTAGCGAACACCGGGGAGCTGTTTTTT. Translated, it gives CASRPGGLANTGELFF.

The chain employs TRBV15 and TRBJ2-7, with 11 bases fitting TRBD2. The CDR3 totals 14 residues. The junction had 6 bases not matched to a gene; V was cut back by 5 bases and J by 6 bases. Germline CDR1 and CDR2: LNHNV and YYDKDF (reference sequence). The CDR3, as DNA: TGTGCCACCAGCCTACTAGCGGGAGAAGGCGAGCAGTACTTC. It specifies CATSLLAGEGEQYF.

The rearrangement joins TRBV7-6 to TRBJ2-3; 16 bases are a match to TRBD2. J gave up 3 bases and V 5 bases, and 8 bases lay outside the gene matches. Germline V gene lookup returns CDR1 SGHVS and CDR2 FNYEAQ. The CDR3 runs 18 residues. The CDR3 DNA is TGTGCCAGCAGCCCCGGGACTAGCGGGGGGGTTGGTACAGATACGCAGTATTTT. Encoded protein: CASSPGTSGGVGTDTQYF.

The V and J genes are TRBV10-3 and TRBJ2-1; TRBD2 matches at 10 bases. Unmatched junction bases numbered 10, after V lost 6 bases and J lost 8 bases. The CDR3 is made up of 15 amino acids. CDR1 and CDR2 (germline): ENHRY, SYGVKD. CDR3 region: CAISLALAGNYEQFF. The CDR3 nucleotides read TGTGCCATCAGCCTAGCACTAGCGGGGAACTATGAGCAGTTCTTC.

The genes are TRBV24-1 and TRBJ2-3; D remains ambiguous. V lost 1 base and J lost 2, with 12 bases in between. Germline V gene data show CDR1 as KGHDR and CDR2 as SFDVKD. The CDR3 loop spans 16 amino acids. CDR3 residues: CATSDFGNSNTDTQYF. Here the CDR3 DNA reads TGTGCCACCAGTGATTTTGGTAACAGTAACACAGATACGCAGTATTTT.

The chain employs TRBV27 and TRBJ2-7; 7 bases agree with TRBD1. V was pared by 6 bases and J by 5 bases, with 10 bases of the junction left unmatched. Germline values: CDR1 MNHEY, CDR2 SMNVEV (reference sequence). The CDR3 has 14 residues. CDR3 protein: CASSGVLTGNEQYF. DNA for the CDR3: TGTGCCAGCAGCGGGGTTTTGACAGGGAACGAGCAGTACTTC.

The chain couples TRBV24-1 to TRBJ2-3; TRBD2 matches at 7 bases. The CDR3 sequence is 13 residues long. J gave up 2 bases and V 12 bases, and 7 bases lay outside the gene matches. CDR1 is KGHDR, CDR2 SFDVKD, per germline. The CDR3 region has the DNA TGTGCCGTAGGAGCGGGGCCCACAGATACGCAGTATTTT. Encoded protein: CAVGAGPTDTQYF.

This clone was detected only once. CDR3 amino acids: CASGPMEQYF. The CDR3 coding sequence is TGTGCTAGTGGTCCCATGGAGCAGTACTTC. The chain combines TRBV12-5 with TRBJ2-7; D is ambiguous. CDR1 and CDR2 from the germline V gene are LGHNT and FRNRAP. The V and J ends lost 5 bases and 7 bases respectively, with 6 bases between them. The CDR3 covers 10 residues.

This clone was picked up a small number of times. The chain couples TRBV19 to TRBJ2-1, with 7 bases lining up with TRBD1. CDR3 size: 17 residues. Germline V gene lookup returns CDR1 LNHDA and CDR2 SQIVND (reference sequence). The trim removed 6 bases at V and 0 bases at J, leaving 11 bases unmatched. The CDR3 nucleotides are TGTGCCAGTAGGAGAGAATCGACAGGGTACTCCTACAATGAGCAGTTCTTC. This translates into CASRRESTGYSYNEQFF.

This rearrangement joins TRBV5-1 to TRBJ2-1, with 8 positions matching TRBD1. From germline, CDR1 is SGHRS and CDR2 YFSETQ. The CDR3 covers 18 residues. Losses at the gene ends were 4 bases for V and 8 bases for J; bases not matched to a gene: 20. The CDR3 protein is CASSRYPQGAQPSDEQFF. The CDR3 nucleotides read TGCGCCAGCAGCCGGTACCCCCAGGGGGCGCAACCAAGTGATGAGCAGTTCTTC.

CDR3 sequence: CASSESPGGVNSPLHF. The CDR3 DNA reads TGCGCCAGCAGTGAGTCGCCGGGGGGGGTTAATTCACCCCTCCACTTT. The chain combines TRBV10-1 with TRBJ1-6; weak D call: TRBD1 (5 bases). Trimming removed 0 bases from V and 6 bases from J, with 12 bases in between. The CDR3 runs 16 residues. CDR1 is WNHNN and CDR2 is SYGVQD in the germline V gene (reference sequence).

The chain carries TRBV10-1 and TRBJ2-5; D unclear. The germline gives CDR1 WNHNN, CDR2 SYGVQD (reference sequence). Deletions cut 0 bases from V and 1 base from J, with 18 bases between. The CDR3 consists of 18 residues. Here the CDR3 DNA reads TGCGCCAGCAGTGAGTCTTTTCTGGGCATTGTAAGCCAAGAGACCCAGTACTTC. Amino acid sequence: CASSESFLGIVSQETQYF.

This clone appeared once. The V call is TRBV24-1, the J call TRBJ2-3, with D uncertain. This CDR3 contains 15 residues. V lost 5 bases and J 1 base, leaving 12 bases between the germline ends. Germline V gene lookup returns CDR1 KGHDR and CDR2 SFDVKD. DNA for the CDR3: TGTGCCACCAGTGGCCCGGAGCCCGGCACAGATACGCAGTATTTT. It encodes CATSGPEPGTDTQYF.

The gene calls are TRBV10-3 and TRBJ2-1; 9 nucleotides match TRBD2. The V gene end was trimmed by 4 bases and the J gene end by 3 bases; junction bases not matched to a gene: 4. Germline V gene sequence: CDR1 ENHRY, CDR2 SYGVKD. The length of the CDR3 is 15 residues. The DNA of the CDR3 is TGTGCCATCAGTGGGGGGACTAGCAGCTACAATGAGCAGTTCTTC. Translating it yields CAISGGTSSYNEQFF.

This clone was found a few times. The genes are TRBV24-1 and TRBJ1-5; TRBD1 agrees at 7 bases. The ends lost 2 bases at V and 5 bases at J; junction bases unmatched: 11. Germline V gene sequence: CDR1 KGHDR, CDR2 SFDVKD. CDR3 length: 17 residues. CDR3 in DNA: TGTGCCACCAGTGATTCAACCGGGACAGCAGGGCATCAGCCCCAGCATTTT. Residues: CATSDSTGTAGHQPQHF.

This rearrangement joins TRBV10-1 to TRBJ2-5, with D tentatively TRBD1 (5 bases). Per the germline V gene, CDR1 is WNHNN and CDR2 is SYGVQD (reference sequence). Trimming removed 0 bases at V and 5 bases at J, with 13 bases between. The CDR3 runs 15 residues. The DNA for the CDR3 is TGCGCCAGCAGTGAGTCAATGGGGCTAGGGGAGACCCAGTACTTC. The encoded protein is CASSESMGLGETQYF.

The chain combines TRBV10-1 with TRBJ2-7, with 10 bases lining up with TRBD1. With V trimmed by 4 bases and J by 5 bases, 8 bases remained unmatched. The CDR3 is made up of 15 amino acids. Germline V gives CDR1 WNHNN, CDR2 SYGVQD (reference sequence). CDR3 protein: CASSGGDRGLNEQYF. The CDR3 DNA reads as TGCGCCAGCAGTGGGGGGGACAGGGGTCTGAACGAGCAGTACTTC.

The rearrangement links TRBV6-4 to TRBJ2-3; D might be TRBD1 (5 bases). V gave up 3 bases and J gave up 2 bases, with 12 bases separating them. The CDR3 spans 15 residues. Germline-derived CDR1 and CDR2 are MRHNA and SNTAGT. Here the CDR3 DNA reads TGTGCCAGCAGTGAACAGGCTCTAAACACAGATACGCAGTATTTT. Protein product: CASSEQALNTDTQYF.

The chain joins TRBV21-1 to TRBJ2-5; the D call in the table, TRBD1, was not verified against the DNA. TRBV21-1 counts as a pseudogene. This CDR3 has 16 residues. The CDR3 DNA reads TGTGCCAGCAACCCCGCTTGGGCAAATGACGAAGAGACCCAGTACTTC. This gives the protein CASNPAWANDEETQYF.

The count of this clone is one. The chain couples TRBV12-3 or TRBV12-4 to TRBJ2-7; perhaps TRBD2 as D (5 bases). The V and J ends lost 6 bases and 1 base respectively, with 10 bases between them. CDR3 length: 13 amino acids. Here the CDR3 reads CASSRELSYEQYF. CDR3 sequence (DNA): TGTGCCAGCAGCCGGGAACTTTCCTACGAGCAGTACTTC.

This chain joins TRBV2 and TRBJ1-2, with D uncertain. The germline CDR1 and CDR2 sequences are SNHLY and FYNNEI. Trimming shortened V by 1 base and J by 7 bases, and 10 bases separated the two germline ends. This CDR3 contains 13 residues. The CDR3 loop reads CASSEGRHIGYTF. In nucleotides, the CDR3 is TGTGCCAGCAGTGAAGGCAGGCATATTGGCTACACCTTC.

The chain joins TRBV12-3 or TRBV12-4 to TRBJ1-5, with no clear D. The CDR3 contains 13 residues. The germline V and J ends were trimmed by 3 bases and 1 base, with 4 bases remaining between them. As DNA, the CDR3 is TGTGCCAGCAGTTTTCAGAGCAATCAGCCCCAGCATTTT. Protein product: CASSFQSNQPQHF.

The chain recombines TRBV6-5 with TRBJ2-4, with TRBD1 matching over 7 bases. After removal of 4 bases from V and 7 bases from J, the junction contained 4 bases not matched to a gene. The CDR3 spans 13 residues. Germline V gene data show CDR1 as MNHEY and CDR2 as SVGAGI. This CDR3 reads CASSSGQINIQYF. As DNA, the CDR3 is TGTGCCAGCAGTTCGGGACAGATCAACATTCAGTACTTC.